This TCR beta chain was found in a study of cytomegalovirus exposure and HLA in healthy donors. General study results and limits: An analysis done earlier found most TCR beta V segments productive about 87% or about 30% of the time. Likely technical artifact: a cluster of highly shared sequence variants.

PCR was performed using 60 Vbeta and 13 Jbeta primers. Assay: immunoSEQ multiplex PCR; the TCRdb copy retains only in-frame clones and omits some. The table lists under 200,000 clones, roughly 80% of them singletons. A remark on this clone: Antigen unknown.

Material: PBMCs. This clonotype was sampled from a boy between 10 and 17 years old in good health and CMV-seronegative.

In DNA form, the CDR3 reads TGTGCCAGTAGTGCTCAGGGCGGCTCTGGAAACACCATATATTTT. As protein: CASSAQGGSGNTIYF. J is TRBJ1-3 and V is TRBV19, with D possibly being TRBD1 (5 bases). The germline gives CDR1 LNHDA, CDR2 SQIVND (reference sequence). The V and J ends lost 5 bases and 0 bases respectively, with 11 bases between them. CDR3 size: 15 residues.